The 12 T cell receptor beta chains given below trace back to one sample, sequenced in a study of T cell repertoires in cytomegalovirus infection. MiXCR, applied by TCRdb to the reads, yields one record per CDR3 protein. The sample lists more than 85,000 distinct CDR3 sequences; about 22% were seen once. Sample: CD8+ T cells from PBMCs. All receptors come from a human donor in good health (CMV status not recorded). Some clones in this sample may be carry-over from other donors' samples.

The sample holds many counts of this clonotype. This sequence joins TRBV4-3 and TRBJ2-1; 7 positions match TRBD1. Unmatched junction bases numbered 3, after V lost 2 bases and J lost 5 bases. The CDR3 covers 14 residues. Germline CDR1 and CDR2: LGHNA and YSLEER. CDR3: CASSQRQGDNEQFF. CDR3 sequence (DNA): TGCGCCAGCAGCCAACGTCAGGGGGACAATGAGCAGTTCTTC.

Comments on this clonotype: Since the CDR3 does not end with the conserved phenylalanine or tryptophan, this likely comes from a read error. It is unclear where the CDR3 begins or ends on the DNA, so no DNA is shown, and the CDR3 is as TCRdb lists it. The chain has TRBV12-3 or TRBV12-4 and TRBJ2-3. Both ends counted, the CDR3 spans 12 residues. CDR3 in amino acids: CASSLPGPRRYS.

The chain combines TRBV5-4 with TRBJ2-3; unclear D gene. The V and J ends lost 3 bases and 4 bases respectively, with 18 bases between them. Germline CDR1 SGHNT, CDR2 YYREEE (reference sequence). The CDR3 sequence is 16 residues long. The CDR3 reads CASSSVDVEYPDTQYF. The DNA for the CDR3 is TGTGCCAGCAGCTCGGTGGACGTTGAGTACCCAGATACGCAGTATTTT.

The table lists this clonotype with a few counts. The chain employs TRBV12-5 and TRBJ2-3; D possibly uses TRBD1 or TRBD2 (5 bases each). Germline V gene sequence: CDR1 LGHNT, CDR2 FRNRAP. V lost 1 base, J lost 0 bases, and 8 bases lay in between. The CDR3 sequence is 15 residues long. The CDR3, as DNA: TGTGCTAGTGGTTTGGCTCGGGACAGCACAGATACGCAGTATTTT. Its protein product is CASGLARDSTDTQYF.

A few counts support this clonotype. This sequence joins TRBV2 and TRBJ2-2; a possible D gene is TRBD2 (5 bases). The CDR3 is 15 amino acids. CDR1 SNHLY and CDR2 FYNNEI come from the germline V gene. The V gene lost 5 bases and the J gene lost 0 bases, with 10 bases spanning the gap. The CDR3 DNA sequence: TGTGCCAGCAGTTTCCGGGATCCGAACACCGGGGAGCTGTTTTTT. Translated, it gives CASSFRDPNTGELFF.

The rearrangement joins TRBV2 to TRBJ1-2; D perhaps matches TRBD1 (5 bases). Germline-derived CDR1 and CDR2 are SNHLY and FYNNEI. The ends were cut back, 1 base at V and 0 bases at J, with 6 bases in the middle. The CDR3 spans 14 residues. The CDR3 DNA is TGTGCCAGCAGTGAAGAGACAGCTAACTATGGCTACACCTTC. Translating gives CASSEETANYGYTF.

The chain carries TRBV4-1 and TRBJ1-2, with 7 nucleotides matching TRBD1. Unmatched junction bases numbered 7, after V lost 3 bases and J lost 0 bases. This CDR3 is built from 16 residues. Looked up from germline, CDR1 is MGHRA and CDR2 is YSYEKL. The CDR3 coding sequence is TGCGCCAGCAGCCAGGACAGGCCCCAGACTAACTATGGCTACACCTTC. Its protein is CASSQDRPQTNYGYTF.

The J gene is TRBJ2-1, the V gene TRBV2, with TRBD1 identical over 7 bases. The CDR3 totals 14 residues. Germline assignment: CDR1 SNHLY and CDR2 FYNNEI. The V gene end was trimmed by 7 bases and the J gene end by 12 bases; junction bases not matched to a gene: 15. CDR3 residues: CASTRQGQLSWQFF. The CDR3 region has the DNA TGTGCCAGCACCCGACAGGGTCAGTTATCGTGGCAGTTCTTC.

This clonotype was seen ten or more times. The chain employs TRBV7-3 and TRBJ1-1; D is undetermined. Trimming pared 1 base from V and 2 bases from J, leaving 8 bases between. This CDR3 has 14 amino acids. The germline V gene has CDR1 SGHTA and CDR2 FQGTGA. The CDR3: CASSLSSGNTEAFF. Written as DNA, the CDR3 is TGTGCCAGCAGCTTAAGTAGCGGAAACACTGAAGCTTTCTTT. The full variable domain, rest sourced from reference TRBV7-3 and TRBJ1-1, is GAGVSQTPSNKVTEKGKYVELRCDPISGHTALYWYRQSLGQGPEFLIYFQGTGAADDSGLPNDRFFAVRPEGSVSTLKIQRTERGDSAVYLCASSLSSGNTEAFFGQGTRLTVV.

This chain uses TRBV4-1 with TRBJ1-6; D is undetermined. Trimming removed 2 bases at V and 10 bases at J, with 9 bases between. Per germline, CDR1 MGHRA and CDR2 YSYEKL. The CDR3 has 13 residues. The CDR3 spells CASSQWIDSPLHF. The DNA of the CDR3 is TGCGCCAGCAGCCAATGGATAGACTCACCCCTCCACTTT.

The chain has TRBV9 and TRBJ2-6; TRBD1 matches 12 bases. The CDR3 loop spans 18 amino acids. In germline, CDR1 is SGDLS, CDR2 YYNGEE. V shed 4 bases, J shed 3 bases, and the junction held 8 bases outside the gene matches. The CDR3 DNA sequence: TGTGCCAGCAGCCCTGGGGACAGGGGGCGCGGTGGGGCCAACGTCCTGACTTTC. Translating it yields CASSPGDRGRGGANVLTF.

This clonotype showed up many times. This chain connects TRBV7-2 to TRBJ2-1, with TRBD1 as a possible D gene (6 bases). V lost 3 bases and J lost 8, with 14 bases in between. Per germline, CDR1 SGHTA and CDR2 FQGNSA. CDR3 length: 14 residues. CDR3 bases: TGTGCCAGCAGCTTGAAGGGTTCAGGGGATGAGCAGTTCTTC. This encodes CASSLKGSGDEQFF.